This T cell receptor beta chain was identified in a study of T cells in Graves' hyperthyroidism and ophthalmopathy. This clonotype was picked up many times. Amplification targeted TCR beta CDR3 regions from RNA transcripts. The HTBI primer set served for first-round RT-PCR of the TCR CDR3. TCRdb recomputed calls from the multiplex PCR reads with MiXCR, one row per CDR3 protein. Of about 640,000 distinct CDR3 sequences listed, roughly 20% are singletons. From germline, CDR1 is DFQATT and CDR2 SNEGSKA (reference sequence). This CDR3 contains 14 residues. The ends were cut back, 3 bases at V and 4 bases at J, with 15 bases in the middle.

The clonotype was recovered from a man aged 25-40 years with Graves' ophthalmopathy. The sample taken for sequencing was blood. The chain has TRBV20-1 and TRBJ1-1; D is possibly TRBD1 (5 bases). CDR3 coding DNA: TGCAGTGCTAGTAAAGGGGCGGTAGCCACTGAAGCTTTCTTT. It encodes CSASKGAVATEAFF.